These T cell receptor beta chains were read from a single sample in a study of T cell repertoires in ileal Crohn's disease. Only in-frame clones appear in the TCRdb table, and some are missing; sequencing was by immunoSEQ multiplex PCR. The sample lists about 5,400 clones, under 75% occurring once. The sample consisted of ileal tissue. The receptors originated from an adult with Crohn's disease. Both conserved end residues are part of each CDR3. The D gene is left open where the match is weak. Some rows mark clone size as missing; the rest say once, few, many or name a class of expanded clone.

V gene	clone size	J gene	D gene	CDR3 protein	CDR3 DNA
TRBV27	few	TRBJ1-4	NA	CASSLQGVNEKLFF	TGTGCCAGCAGTTTACAGGGCGTTAATGAAAAACTGTTTTTT
TRBV5-1	few	TRBJ2-3	NA	CASSPGLVTDTQYF	TGTGCCAGCAGCCCCGGACTGGTCACAGATACGCAGTATTTT
TRBV9	NA	TRBJ1-2	TRBD1	CASSQQGNFGYTF	TGTGCCAGCAGCCAACAGGGGAACTTTGGCTACACCTTC
TRBV9	NA	TRBJ1-5	TRBD1	CASSAGTGGESNQPQHF	TGTGCCAGCAGCGCCGGGACAGGGGGCGAGAGCAATCAGCCCCAGCATTTT
TRBV2	few	TRBJ1-5	NA	CASSEQARNQPQHF	TGTGCCAGCAGTGAGCAGGCCCGAAATCAGCCCCAGCATTTT
TRBV11-2	NA	TRBJ1-3	NA	CASSYVSSGNTIYF	TGTGCCAGCAGCTACGTCAGCTCTGGAAACACCATATATTTT
TRBV18	once	TRBJ1-1	NA	CASSPSTGLNTEAFF	TGTGCCAGCTCACCCTCGACAGGATTGAACACTGAAGCTTTCTTT
TRBV9	NA	TRBJ2-5	NA	CASSVVGQSQETQYF	TGTGCCAGCAGCGTAGTTGGGCAGTCACAAGAGACCCAGTACTTC
TRBV19	NA	TRBJ1-1	NA	CASSQPGMNTEAFF	TGTGCCAGTAGTCAACCGGGTATGAACACTGAAGCTTTCTTT
TRBV11-3	NA	TRBJ2-3	TRBD2	CASSLGASGTGNTQYF	TGTGCCAGCAGCTTAGGGGCTAGCGGGACTGGGAATACGCAGTATTTT
TRBV27	NA	TRBJ2-1	TRBD2	CASSPGLAGYNEQFF	TGTGCCAGCAGTCCCGGACTAGCGGGGTACAATGAGCAGTTCTTC
TRBV19	NA	TRBJ1-2	NA	CASSIAGSGGEGYTF	TGTGCCAGTAGTATAGCTGGCAGCGGTGGGGAAGGCTACACCTTC
TRBV30	few	TRBJ2-6	TRBD2	CAWGLAGSSGANVLTF	TGTGCCTGGGGACTAGCGGGTTCCTCCGGGGCCAACGTCCTGACTTTC
TRBV4-3	NA	TRBJ1-5	NA	CASSQGYGNQPQHF	TGCGCCAGCAGCCAAGGCTATGGCAATCAGCCCCAGCATTTT
TRBV7-9	NA	TRBJ2-1	TRBD2	CASSSLGLAYNEQFF	TGTGCCAGCAGCTCGCTGGGACTAGCTTACAATGAGCAGTTCTTC
TRBV7-4	NA	TRBJ1-1	TRBD1	CASSPGQGAREAFF	TGTGCCAGCAGCCCGGGACAGGGGGCGCGGGAAGCTTTCTTT
TRBV20-1	NA	TRBJ2-7	NA	CSAQQVYEQYF	TGCAGTGCACAGCAGGTCTACGAGCAGTACTTC
TRBV7-3	few	TRBJ2-3	NA	CASSAASGNTQYF	TGTGCCAGCAGCGCCGCCTCTGGCAATACGCAGTATTTT
TRBV11-3	NA	TRBJ1-1	NA	CASSLDRGGNTEAFF	TGTGCCAGCAGCTTAGATCGCGGGGGGAACACTGAAGCTTTCTTT
TRBV7-2	NA	TRBJ1-4	NA	CASSLGRGEKLFF	TGTGCCAGCAGCTTGGGAAGGGGTGAAAAACTGTTTTTT
TRBV18	NA	TRBJ2-5	TRBD1	CASSKYPGQGSAETQYF	TGTGCCAGCTCCAAGTACCCGGGACAGGGGTCTGCTGAGACCCAGTACTTC
TRBV19	few	TRBJ2-2	TRBD2	CASTISGGTGELFF	TGTGCCAGTACAATTAGCGGGGGGACCGGGGAGCTGTTTTTT
TRBV6-4	NA	TRBJ1-6	NA	CAISIANWYNSPLHF	TGTGCAATATCGATAGCAAATTGGTATAATTCACCCCTCCACTTT
TRBV7-3	few	TRBJ1-3	NA	CASSSAGAGNTIYF	TGTGCCAGCAGCTCCGCAGGGGCCGGAAACACCATATATTTT
TRBV6-1	NA	TRBJ1-2	TRBD1	CASSRSAGTGDGYTF	TGTGCCAGCAGCAGAAGTGCCGGGACAGGGGATGGCTACACCTTC
TRBV21-1	NA	TRBJ2-1	NA	CARGTRGGQGNGNEQFF	TGTGCCAGGGGCACCCGGGGGGGACAGGGTAATGGCAATGAGCAGTTCTTC
TRBV6-1	NA	TRBJ1-1	NA	CASTEGQGMNTEAFF	TGTGCCAGCACGGAGGGGCAGGGCATGAACACTGAAGCTTTCTTT
TRBV5-1	NA	TRBJ1-1	NA	CASSTGRVADTEAFF	TGCGCCAGCAGCACCGGCAGGGTCGCGGACACTGAAGCTTTCTTT
TRBV7-8	NA	TRBJ2-5	TRBD1	CASSPGTGGVGEQYF	TGTGCCAGCAGCCCTGGGACAGGGGGCGTGGGGGAGCAGTACTTC
TRBV5-5	NA	TRBJ1-2	NA	CASSQDLQAGGSYGYTF	TGCGCCAGCAGCCAAGATCTGCAGGCTGGGGGGAGCTATGGCTACACCTTC
TRBV11-3	NA	TRBJ1-2	TRBD1	CASSLVGTGYDGYTF	TGTGCCAGCAGCTTAGTAGGGACAGGCTACGATGGCTACACCTTC